This TCR beta chain was sequenced during a study of OX40 agonist ivuxolimab in advanced cancers. In the study overall: Partial responses were achieved by three patients, of whom one had hepatocellular carcinoma and two had cutaneous melanoma. Study observations and caveats: Those patients achieving a partial response at 0.1-3.0 mg/kg showed among the lowest clonal expansion.

Germline CDR1 reads GTSNPN; CDR2 reads SVGIG (reference sequence). Trimming left V 3 bases short and J 8 bases short, with 14 bases between. The CDR3 consists of 13 residues. As concerns this clone: Its antigen remains unknown.

The assay was immunoSEQ multiplex PCR, and TCRdb's table has in-frame clones only and misses some. The sample includes 78,000 or so clones, roughly 90% seen only once; the top ten take 0.4% to 0.5%. Autoimmune disease history or systemic immunosuppression led to patients being barred. The chain combines TRBV30 with TRBJ2-4, with unresolved D. The sequence was obtained from an adult with an advanced solid tumor such as melanoma, head and neck, liver or kidney cancer. Sample: CD4+ or CD8+ T cells sorted from blood, taken in a trial of the OX40 agonist ivuxolimab. The CDR3: CAWRGSNEDIQYF. The CDR3 DNA reads as TGTGCCTGGAGGGGTTCGAACGAGGACATTCAGTACTTC. Full variable domain (missing parts from reference TRBV30 and TRBJ2-4): SQTIHQWPATLVQPVGSPLSLECTVEGTSNPNLYWYRQAAGRGLQLLFYSVGIGQISSEVPQNLSASRPQDRQFILSSKKLLLSDSGFYLCAWRGSNEDIQYFGAGTRLSVL.